This is a list of T cell receptor beta chains from one sample in a study of blood T cell repertoires in COVID-19. Sequencing used immunoSEQ multiplex PCR; TCRdb keeps in-frame clones, though not all of them. Counted here are hundreds of thousands of clones, about nine tenths occurring once; the ten biggest clones make up more than 1.4%. The sample comprised peripheral blood. The receptors originated from a woman aged 25 to 45 with active or convalescent COVID-19. Each CDR3 is given with its conserved first and last residue. D genes are given only for firm matches. Not every row has a clone size; where given, it reads once, few, many or a size class.

d_gene	abundance	v_gene	j_gene	CDR3aa	CDR3nt
TRBD1	.	TRBV3-1/TRBV3-2	TRBJ1-2	CASSPTGFEGYTF	TGTGCCAGCAGCCCGACAGGGTTCGAGGGCTACACCTTC
.	.	TRBV4-1	TRBJ1-5	CASSQDRGGANNQPQHF	TGCGCCAGCAGCCAAGATAGAGGGGGGGCGAACAATCAGCCCCAGCATTTT
.	.	TRBV4-1	TRBJ1-2	CASSQGPNNYGYTF	TGCGCCAGCAGCCAAGGTCCCAATAACTATGGCTACACCTTC
TRBD2	.	TRBV11-2	TRBJ2-1	CASSLDLASGSVEQFF	TGTGCCAGCAGCTTAGATTTAGCTAGCGGGAGTGTTGAGCAGTTCTTC
TRBD1	.	TRBV18	TRBJ1-6	CASSGQGGNSPLHF	TGTGCCAGCTCAGGACAGGGGGGTAATTCACCCCTCCACTTT
TRBD1	.	TRBV4-1	TRBJ2-7	CASSRGQGYEQYF	TGCGCCAGCAGCCGAGGACAGGGATACGAGCAGTACTTC
.	.	TRBV19	TRBJ2-1	CASRGLRLNNEQFF	TGTGCCAGCCGGGGACTCCGGTTAAACAATGAGCAGTTCTTC
.	.	TRBV18	TRBJ1-3	CASRQPGHHSGNTIYF	TGTGCCAGCAGACAACCGGGACACCATTCTGGAAACACCATATATTTT
TRBD1	.	TRBV7-8	TRBJ2-1	CASSLEDRFNEQFF	TGTGCCAGCAGCTTAGAGGACAGGTTCAATGAGCAGTTCTTC
.	.	TRBV3-1/TRBV3-2	TRBJ1-5	CASSRTSNQPQHF	TGTGCCAGCAGCCGGACAAGCAATCAGCCCCAGCATTTT
.	.	TRBV2	TRBJ1-4	CASSINAGTNEKLFF	TGTGCCAGCAGCATAAACGCCGGGACTAATGAAAAACTGTTTTTT
.	.	TRBV7-9	TRBJ1-4	CASSQAVERTNEKLFF	TGTGCCAGCAGCCAGGCGGTAGAGCGGACTAATGAAAAACTGTTTTTT
.	.	TRBV18	TRBJ1-5	CASSEGRGNQPQHF	TGTGCCAGCTCAGAGGGCAGGGGTAATCAGCCCCAGCATTTT
.	.	TRBV19	TRBJ2-7	CASSSGGPYEQYF	TGTGCCAGTAGTAGTGGCGGTCCCTACGAGCAGTACTTC
.	.	TRBV9	TRBJ1-2	CASSVDVSYGYTF	TGTGCCAGCAGCGTAGATGTCAGCTATGGCTACACCTTC
TRBD1	.	TRBV29-1	TRBJ2-7	CSVDGGRGQVEQYF	TGCAGCGTTGATGGGGGCAGGGGGCAAGTCGAGCAGTACTTC
TRBD2	.	TRBV5-1	TRBJ2-1	CASSLVGSGGSWDEQFF	TGCGCCAGCAGCTTGGTCGGTTCTGGCGGGAGTTGGGATGAGCAGTTCTTC
TRBD2	.	TRBV4-1	TRBJ2-1	CASSQEGTSVANEQFF	TGCGCCAGCAGCCAAGAGGGGACTAGCGTAGCCAATGAGCAGTTCTTC
.	.	TRBV19	TRBJ1-1	CASRPRTGQIDTEAFF	TGTGCCAGTAGACCCCGAACAGGGCAAATAGACACTGAAGCTTTCTTT
TRBD1	.	TRBV11-2	TRBJ2-5	CASSLTGKETQYF	TGTGCCAGCAGCTTGACAGGGAAAGAGACCCAGTACTTC
.	.	TRBV30	TRBJ2-2	CAWSVTSAGELFF	TGTGCCTGGAGTGTAACATCAGCCGGGGAGCTGTTTTTT
TRBD2	.	TRBV28	TRBJ2-7	CASTRGVFSSYEQYF	TGTGCCAGCACGCGGGGGGTGTTTAGCTCCTACGAGCAGTACTTC
.	few	TRBV27	TRBJ2-7	CASQESWGLRVSEQYF	TGTGCCAGCCAGGAATCTTGGGGGCTGCGGGTCTCCGAGCAGTACTTC
TRBD2	.	TRBV5-1	TRBJ2-3	CASSLAGIADTQYF	TGCGCCAGCAGCTTAGCGGGGATCGCAGATACGCAGTATTTT
TRBD2	.	TRBV3-1/TRBV3-2	TRBJ2-2	CASSRKRGGPGELFF	TGTGCCAGCAGCCGGAAGCGGGGGGGCCCCGGGGAGCTGTTTTTT
TRBD1	.	TRBV2	TRBJ2-2	CASSGQVVPGELFF	TGTGCCAGCAGCGGACAGGTTGTACCCGGGGAGCTGTTTTTT
TRBD1	.	TRBV10-3	TRBJ1-1	CAISDIGTGESAEAFF	TGTGCCATCAGTGATATCGGGACAGGGGAGAGCGCTGAAGCTTTCTTT
.	.	TRBV5-1	TRBJ2-3	CASSEEGTDTQYF	TGCGCCAGCAGCGAGGAGGGTACAGATACGCAGTATTTT
TRBD2	.	TRBV6-5	TRBJ2-7	CASSYEGLGVEQYF	TGTGCCAGCAGTTACGAGGGACTAGGGGTCGAGCAGTACTTC
TRBD1	.	TRBV4-2	TRBJ1-3	CASSQTGTGKNTIYF	TGTGCCAGCAGCCAGACTGGGACAGGGAAAAACACCATATATTTT
TRBD2	.	TRBV6-5	TRBJ2-3	CASTFLAGGTDTQYF	TGTGCCAGCACTTTCCTAGCGGGAGGTACAGATACGCAGTATTTT
TRBD1	once	TRBV12-3/TRBV12-4	TRBJ1-1	CASSSGGSVEAFF	TGTGCCAGCAGTTCAGGGGGGTCTGTCGAAGCTTTCTTT
TRBD1	.	TRBV9	TRBJ2-1	CASSTEGQVWNEQFF	TGTGCCAGCAGCACCGAAGGACAGGTTTGGAATGAGCAGTTCTTC
TRBD1	.	TRBV23-1	TRBJ2-2	CASSHGQGLSGGELFF	TGCGCCAGCAGTCACGGACAGGGGCTAAGTGGCGGGGAGCTGTTTTTT
TRBD1	.	TRBV2	TRBJ2-5	CACRQGVMSLRETQYF	TGTGCCTGTAGACAGGGGGTAATGTCTTTGAGAGAGACCCAGTACTTC
TRBD2	.	TRBV19	TRBJ2-3	CASSMGGVSTDTQYF	TGTGCCAGTAGTATGGGAGGGGTTAGCACAGATACGCAGTATTTT